The clone carrying this T cell receptor beta chain was found many times. This specimen belongs to a study of blood T cell repertoires in COVID-19. Whole-study context: Italy, Spain and the United States were the sources of the convalescent and acute COVID-19 samples. T cells, B-cell-depleted T cells, or PBMCs provided the cDNA or gDNA that served as material.

Under the authors' procedure: Using reference gene primer amplification, nucleated cell counts were estimated. TCRdb's table, derived via immunoSEQ multiplex PCR, lists solely in-frame clones and lacks some. D and trimming were read from the DNA, whereas the V and J calls and clone size are those reported in that table. The table records a few hundred thousand clones, roughly 82% of them present only once. In germline, CDR1 is SNHLY, CDR2 FYNNEI. The CDR3 is 15 amino acids. Trimming pared 7 bases from V and 0 bases from J, leaving 15 bases between. The source of this sequence is a man older than 75 with acute or convalescent COVID-19. Sequencing input: peripheral blood. The chain joins TRBV2 to TRBJ1-1; the D is unclear. The CDR3 loop is CASTKEAGLNTEAFF. The CDR3 bases are TGTGCCAGCACCAAGGAGGCAGGTTTGAACACTGAAGCTTTCTTT.